This T cell receptor beta chain was identified in a study of T cell responses to AZD1222 COVID-19 vaccine. Background on the study: Pooling of second doses given at about 4 or about 12 weeks was done. Notes on the study in general: Spike was spanned by vaccine-associated CD4 TCRs, which were dominant at 160-218 and 743-854. Repertoire collection took place solely once the T cell response had peaked. Unmutated variant regions are reportedly the target of nearly half of TCRs that are spike-specific.

CDR3 size: 15 residues. The germline gives CDR1 SEHNR, CDR2 FQNEAQ (reference sequence). V was clipped by 7 bases and J by 2 bases, with 15 bases between them. About this clone: The antigen is unknown.

Measured with immunoSEQ multiplex PCR; TCRdb has only the in-frame clones, and not every one. The repertoire includes roughly 55,000 clones, roughly 87% of them detected once, and 3.9% sits in the top ten. The sequence was collected from an adult in good health. This chain joins TRBV7-9 and TRBJ2-1; TRBD1 is a possible D gene (5 bases). The specimen comprised peripheral blood, sampled on day 0 of AZD1222 vaccination. The CDR3 sequence is CASTSWTNTYNEQFF. The CDR3 DNA is TGTGCCAGCACCTCTTGGACAAATACCTACAATGAGCAGTTCTTC.